A single sample is the source of the 24 T cell receptor beta chains below, sequenced in a study of a mutant IDH1 vaccine in newly diagnosed glioma. Their specific antigens are unknown. Generated by immunoSEQ multiplex PCR, the TCRdb table keeps only in-frame clones and is missing some. The sample lists around 60,000 clones, 85% seen once, with about 4.1% in the top ten. The sample's time point: week 23, last vaccination. Vaccination comprised doses that each held 300 ug of mutant IDH1 20-mer peptide, plus topical imiquimod. This specimen consisted of PBMCs, obtained from a glioma patient whose treatment included an IDH1 peptide vaccine. The origin of the receptors is a man aged 25-45 years with glioma.

V is TRBV19 and J is TRBJ1-1; 7 nucleotides align to TRBD1. The CDR3 spans 15 residues. Losses at the gene ends were 4 bases for V and 0 bases for J; bases not matched to a gene: 5. CDR1 is LNHDA and CDR2 is SQIVND in the germline V gene (reference sequence). The CDR3, as DNA: TGTGCCAGTAGTAAGGAGGGGGCCCTGAACACTGAAGCTTTCTTT. This gives the protein CASSKEGALNTEAFF.

The chain carries TRBV6-1 and TRBJ1-5; 7 bases agree with TRBD1. After removal of 4 bases from V and 4 bases from J, the junction contained 7 bases not matched to a gene. This CDR3 is built from 15 residues. The germline gives CDR1 MNHNS, CDR2 SASEGT. CDR3 sequence (DNA): TGTGCCAGCAGTGTTATGACAGGGTGGAATCAGCCCCAGCATTTT. Translation gives CASSVMTGWNQPQHF.

The chain is built from TRBV6-6 and TRBJ2-7; the D gene is possibly TRBD1 (5 bases). Germline CDR1 MNHNY, CDR2 SVGAGI (reference sequence). V was cut by 2 bases and J by 5 bases, with 13 bases left in between. CDR3 length: 14 residues. The CDR3 DNA reads as TGTGCCAGCAGTTACCGGAGACAGAAAGACGAGCAGTACTTC. Translation gives CASSYRRQKDEQYF.

The chain's CDR3 is CASSYGKLSGNTIYF. The CDR3 DNA sequence: TGTGCCAGCAGTTACGGGAAGCTATCTGGAAACACCATATATTTT. The chain employs TRBV6-6 and TRBJ1-3; D unresolved. From germline, CDR1 is MNHNY and CDR2 SVGAGI (reference sequence). V was clipped by 2 bases and J by 1 base, with 9 bases between them. CDR3 size: 15 residues.

The V gene is TRBV2, the J gene TRBJ2-5; D remains unclear. The J call could be wrong; TRBJ2-7 is a better fit for the DNA end. Germline V gives CDR1 SNHLY, CDR2 FYNNEI. The CDR3 is made up of 13 amino acids. The CDR3 sequence is CASSDPTSYEQYF. The CDR3 bases are TGTGCCAGCAGTGACCCCACCTCCTACGAGCAGTACTTC.

The V call is TRBV6-4, the J call TRBJ1-5; D gene ambiguous. CDR3 length equals 14 residues. Looked up from germline, CDR1 is MRHNA and CDR2 is SNTAGT. V was cut by 4 bases and J by 5 bases, with 12 bases left in between. The CDR3 is CASSGKREYQPQHF. As DNA, the CDR3 is TGTGCCAGCAGTGGGAAGAGAGAATATCAGCCCCAGCATTTT.

This sequence joins TRBV2 and TRBJ2-3, with a weak D call TRBD2 (5 bases). CDR1 is SNHLY, CDR2 FYNNEI, per germline. The CDR3 totals 14 residues. V gave up 9 bases and J gave up 0 bases, with 13 bases separating them. The CDR3 is CASLPDLSTDTQYF. CDR3 DNA sequence: TGTGCCAGTCTTCCGGACTTAAGCACAGATACGCAGTATTTT.

J is TRBJ2-7 and V is TRBV13; D is ambiguous. The CDR3 sequence is 15 residues long. V lost 4 bases and J 2 bases, leaving 15 bases between the germline ends. Germline-derived CDR1 and CDR2 are PRHDT and FYEKMQ (reference sequence). The CDR3 nucleotides are TGTGCCAGCAGCTCGGACCCCCAGGTAACCTACGAGCAGTACTTC. This encodes CASSSDPQVTYEQYF.

The chain couples TRBV5-1 to TRBJ1-1, with D unresolved. The germline CDR1 and CDR2 sequences are SGHRS and YFSETQ. V was pared by 6 bases and J by 5 bases, with 8 bases between. The CDR3 is made up of 11 amino acids. CDR3 amino acids: CASIGWTEAFF. Written as DNA, the CDR3 is TGCGCCAGCATCGGGTGGACTGAAGCTTTCTTT.

V gene TRBV29-1 combines with J gene TRBJ2-3; tentatively, D is TRBD1 (6 bases). The CDR3 sequence is 13 residues long. With 6 bases removed from V and 2 bases from J, the gap between germline ends came to 12 bases. CDR1 and CDR2 from the germline V gene are SQVTM and ANQGSEA. CDR3 residues: CSVDRDNTDTQYF. CDR3 nucleotides: TGCAGCGTCGACCGGGACAACACAGATACGCAGTATTTT.

The chain links TRBV10-1 to TRBJ2-5; 10 bases align to TRBD2. Trimming cost V 0 bases and J 5 bases; bases outside gene matches: 3. The germline gives CDR1 WNHNN, CDR2 SYGVQD (reference sequence). CDR3 length: 15 amino acids. CDR3 protein: CASSESIAGGETQYF. The CDR3 DNA follows: TGCGCCAGCAGTGAGTCGATAGCGGGGGGTGAGACCCAGTACTTC.

The genes are TRBV7-8 and TRBJ2-4; D may correspond to TRBD1 or TRBD2 (5 bases each). CDR1 is SGHVS and CDR2 is FQNEAQ in the germline V gene. V dropped 4 bases and J dropped 0 bases, with 16 bases sitting between them. This CDR3 spans 17 amino acids. This CDR3 reads CASSSLGVTEAKNIQYF. The DNA of the CDR3 is TGTGCCAGCAGCTCCCTGGGGGTCACAGAAGCCAAAAACATTCAGTACTTC.

This clone was recorded only once. The chain carries TRBV4-1 and TRBJ1-6; no firm D call. Per germline, CDR1 MGHRA and CDR2 YSYEKL. Trimming stripped 1 base from V and 7 bases from J, with 14 bases between. CDR3 size: 16 residues. CDR3 residues: CASSQAGSLHNSPLHF. CDR3 DNA sequence: TGCGCCAGCAGCCAAGCCGGAAGCCTTCACAATTCACCCCTCCACTTT.

The chain employs TRBV13 and TRBJ2-7; a weak D match, TRBD2 (6 bases). The CDR3 totals 15 residues. Deletions cut 5 bases from V and 1 base from J, with 15 bases between. Per the germline V gene, CDR1 is PRHDT and CDR2 is FYEKMQ (reference sequence). The CDR3 DNA sequence: TGTGCCAGCAGCGCACCCGGGACTTCATCCTACGAGCAGTACTTC. Protein sequence: CASSAPGTSSYEQYF.

The chain couples TRBV18 to TRBJ2-5; a possible D gene is TRBD1 (5 bases). The germline V gene encodes CDR1 KGHSH and CDR2 LQKENI. V lost 5 bases, J lost 0 bases, and 25 bases lay in between. This CDR3 spans 19 amino acids. CDR3 in amino acids: CASSSIYADRETYQETQYF. As DNA, the CDR3 is TGTGCCAGCTCATCAATTTATGCTGACAGAGAAACGTACCAAGAGACCCAGTACTTC.

The chain carries TRBV19 and TRBJ2-2; no reliable D call. The CDR3 has 15 residues. The V end lost 5 bases, the J end lost 0 bases, and 10 bases lay between the germline ends. Germline V lookup: CDR1 LNHDA, CDR2 SQIVND (reference sequence). The chain's CDR3 is CASSLRTTNTGELFF. The CDR3 DNA sequence: TGTGCCAGTAGTTTGAGGACGACGAACACCGGGGAGCTGTTTTTT.

The chain has TRBV4-1 and TRBJ2-7, with D tentatively TRBD1 (5 bases). V shed 4 bases and J shed 2 bases, with 12 bases lying between them. CDR3 length equals 14 residues. Germline CDR1 and CDR2: MGHRA and YSYEKL. The CDR3 coding sequence is TGCGCCAGCAGCCGAGACCAGGGAACCTACGAGCAGTACTTC. As protein: CASSRDQGTYEQYF.

The gene calls are TRBV6-1 and TRBJ1-5; D remains ambiguous. The germline gives CDR1 MNHNS, CDR2 SASEGT. The germline V and J ends were trimmed by 2 bases and 2 bases, with 22 bases remaining between them. The CDR3 spans 19 residues. DNA of the CDR3: TGTGCCAGCAGTGAAAGGAAGCGTGCTTATGGATATGGCAATCAGCCCCAGCATTTT. It is translated as CASSERKRAYGYGNQPQHF.

The chain couples TRBV6-5 to TRBJ1-1; TRBD1 matches 11 bases. V trimming: 0 bases; J trimming: 4 bases; junction bases outside the gene matches: 1. CDR1 is MNHEY, CDR2 SVGAGI, per germline. The CDR3 contains 15 residues. The CDR3 protein is CASSYSGQGGTEAFF. CDR3 bases: TGTGCCAGCAGTTACTCGGGACAGGGGGGCACTGAAGCTTTCTTT.

The chain has TRBV6-6 and TRBJ1-5; no clear D. V was trimmed by 2 bases and J by 3 bases, leaving 8 bases between them. CDR3 length equals 14 residues. CDR1 MNHNY and CDR2 SVGAGI come from the germline V gene (reference sequence). In nucleotides, the CDR3 is TGTGCCAGCAGTTACAGTCACTCCAATCAGCCCCAGCATTTT. Protein: CASSYSHSNQPQHF.

The chain joins TRBV28 to TRBJ1-1; no clear D gene. The germline V gene encodes CDR1 MDHEN and CDR2 SYDVKM. V gave up 3 bases and J gave up 1 base, with 12 bases separating them. This CDR3 is 15 amino acids long. CDR3 in DNA: TGTGCCAGCAGTTTCTTTCGGGTTACGAACACTGAAGCTTTCTTT. Its protein product is CASSFFRVTNTEAFF.

The V and J genes are TRBV6-5 and TRBJ1-4; D ambiguous. Per germline, CDR1 MNHEY and CDR2 SVGAGI. Trimming left V 6 bases short and J 6 bases short, with 17 bases between. The CDR3 runs to 15 residues. In DNA, the CDR3 is TGTGCCAGCAGGAAGGATGGGCGCTTGTATGAAAAACTGTTTTTT. It is translated as CASRKDGRLYEKLFF.

This clone has more than one count but fewer than ten. The genes are TRBV5-1 and TRBJ1-2; the match to TRBD1 covers 9 bases. Germline V gene data show CDR1 as SGHRS and CDR2 as YFSETQ. With V trimmed by 4 bases and J by 8 bases, 18 bases remained unmatched. This CDR3 spans 17 amino acids. Here the CDR3 reads CASSLSRSPGTGPGYTF. The CDR3 nucleotides read TGCGCCAGCAGCCTGTCTCGAAGTCCCGGGACAGGGCCAGGCTACACCTTC.

As concerns this clone: The sample carries other DNA sequences with the same CDR3. The chain has TRBV27 and TRBJ2-7; 8 nucleotides match TRBD1. Germline assignment: CDR1 MNHEY and CDR2 SMNVEV (reference sequence). The CDR3 is made up of 14 amino acids. With 3 bases clipped from V and 3 bases from J, the junction kept 4 bases outside the gene matches. CDR3: CASSLGTGLYEQYF. Here the CDR3 DNA reads TGTGCCAGCAGTTTGGGGACAGGACTCTACGAGCAGTACTTC.